Presented here are 32 T cell receptor beta chains from one specimen sequenced in a study of radiotherapy plus CTLA-4 blockade in lung cancer (dated by TCRdb to the late 2010s). Libraries were built with the immunoSEQ multiplex PCR assay. The table was pulled from immuneACCESS by TCRdb, which kept in-frame rearrangements only. Such tables lose some clones; where checked, under half of the loss comes from unresolved V genes, and the rest has no known cause. This sample comprises 110,000 or so clones, approximately 80% of them detected only once. The ten largest clones capture 5% to 5.5% of the sample. Sequencing used peripheral blood, obtained from a patient treated with radiotherapy plus ipilimumab. The receptors stem from a human donor with non-small cell lung cancer who had a partial response to radiotherapy plus ipilimumab.

J is TRBJ1-2 and V is TRBV6-5; unclear D gene. Trimming shortened V by 4 bases and J by 8 bases, and 11 bases separated the two germline ends. Looked up from germline, CDR1 is MNHEY and CDR2 is SVGAGI. The CDR3 is 12 amino acids. CDR3 DNA sequence: TGTGCCAGCAGTTCTTACTCGGGAGGCTACACCTTC. It codes for CASSSYSGGYTF.

The gene calls are TRBV27 and TRBJ1-5; D may be TRBD1 (6 bases). The CDR3 has 16 amino acids. CDR1 MNHEY and CDR2 SMNVEV come from the germline V gene (reference sequence). With 3 bases removed from V and 2 bases from J, the gap between germline ends came to 14 bases. The DNA for the CDR3 is TGTGCCAGCAGTTTCAGGGGCGGGTATGGCAATCAGCCCCAGCATTTT. Its protein product is CASSFRGGYGNQPQHF.

The CDR3 spells CASSLGTSPSTDTQYF. The DNA for the CDR3 is TGTGCCAGCAGCTTAGGGACTAGCCCTAGCACAGATACGCAGTATTTT. The chain uses TRBV11-3 and TRBJ2-3; 8 bases align to TRBD2. Germline-derived CDR1 and CDR2 are SGHNT and YENEEA. V was pared by 1 base and J by 0 bases, with 3 bases of the junction left unmatched. The CDR3 loop spans 16 amino acids.

J is TRBJ2-1 and V is TRBV4-1; 11 positions agree with TRBD1. CDR1 MGHRA and CDR2 YSYEKL come from the germline V gene. The junction had 7 bases not matched to a gene; V was cut back by 1 base and J by 5 bases. The CDR3 consists of 17 residues. Written as DNA, the CDR3 is TGCGCCAGCAGCCAAGTGTTTCCGGACAGGGGGCACAATGAGCAGTTCTTC. This codes for CASSQVFPDRGHNEQFF.

V gene TRBV18 combines with J gene TRBJ1-1; D unclear. Between the trimmed V and J ends, which lost 2 bases and 1 base, there was a span of 8 bases. The CDR3 totals 14 residues. CDR1 KGHSH and CDR2 LQKENI come from the germline V gene. The CDR3 region is CASSPGAGNTEAFF. The CDR3 DNA reads as TGTGCCAGCTCACCAGGCGCAGGGAACACTGAAGCTTTCTTT.

This clone appeared a single time. The V call is TRBV6-1, the J call TRBJ1-2; TRBD1 agrees at 10 bases. The CDR3 is made up of 16 amino acids. Germline CDR1 and CDR2: MNHNS and SASEGT. V lost 2 bases, J lost 7 bases, and 10 bases stayed unmatched. The CDR3 DNA reads as TGTGCCAGCAGTGAACTCATGGGACAGGGGAAGGGTGGCTACACCTTC. The encoded protein is CASSELMGQGKGGYTF.

This chain connects TRBV7-9 to TRBJ1-2; possibly TRBD1 for D (6 bases). Trimming pared 5 bases from V and 4 bases from J, leaving 11 bases between. There are 13 residues in the CDR3. CDR1 SEHNR and CDR2 FQNEAQ come from the germline V gene (reference sequence). The CDR3 bases are TGTGCCAGCAGCCTGAGGGGGAGCTATGGCTACACCTTC. This translates into CASSLRGSYGYTF.

This sequence joins TRBV6-5 and TRBJ2-1; 8 bases map to TRBD1. Germline trimming cut 4 bases from V and 8 bases from J; bases unmatched to any gene: 7. Per germline, CDR1 MNHEY and CDR2 SVGAGI. This CDR3 contains 14 residues. Here the CDR3 DNA reads TGTGCCAGCAGTTCTAGGACAGGGCGGGATGAGCAGTTCTTC. Its translation: CASSSRTGRDEQFF.

The V gene is TRBV2, the J gene TRBJ1-4; 7 bases agree with TRBD1. V gave up 4 bases and J gave up 8 bases; unmatched junction bases: 7. CDR1 is SNHLY, CDR2 FYNNEI, per germline. This CDR3 has 14 residues. The CDR3 nucleotides are TGTGCCAGCAGTGCCAACAGGGGAGGAGAAAAACTGTTTTTT. The encoded protein is CASSANRGGEKLFF. Full variable domain (rest looked up from reference TRBV2 and TRBJ1-4): EPEVTQTPSHQVTQMGQEVILRCVPISNHLYFYWYRQILGQKVEFLVSFYNNEISEKSEIFDDQFSVERPDGSNFTLKIRSTKLEDSAMYFCASSANRGGEKLFFGSGTQLSVL.

The V call is TRBV4-2, the J call TRBJ1-1, with unresolved D. Germline V gene sequence: CDR1 LGHNA, CDR2 YNFKEQ. V lost 4 bases to trimming and J lost 4 bases, with 16 bases between them. The CDR3 loop spans 15 amino acids. CDR3 in DNA: TGTGCCAGCAGCCCCCGGGAGGCTGGAGCCACTGAAGCTTTCTTT. This encodes CASSPREAGATEAFF.

This clone was recorded a few times. This sequence joins TRBV7-3 and TRBJ2-2; 9 nucleotides line up with TRBD1. From germline, CDR1 is SGHTA and CDR2 FQGTGA. There are 15 residues in the CDR3. Trimming cost V 5 bases and J 6 bases; bases outside gene matches: 7. The CDR3 coding sequence is TGTGCCAGCAGCCGGACAGGGGCGTGGGCCGGGGAGCTGTTTTTT. Its protein product is CASSRTGAWAGELFF.

The V and J genes are TRBV7-2 and TRBJ2-3; D unresolved. This CDR3 contains 14 residues. Trimming cost V 1 base and J 4 bases, with 9 bases left between them. From germline, CDR1 is SGHTA and CDR2 FQGNSA. This CDR3 reads CASSLVARSDTQYF. The CDR3 DNA follows: TGTGCCAGCAGCTTAGTGGCCCGTTCAGATACGCAGTATTTT.

The chain uses TRBV6-5 and TRBJ2-7, with 9 bases identical to TRBD2. Germline trimming cut 5 bases from V and 2 bases from J; bases unmatched to any gene: 7. Germline CDR1 and CDR2: MNHEY and SVGAGI. This CDR3 has 15 residues. The CDR3 region is CASSRQTSGPYEQYF. The DNA of the CDR3 is TGTGCCAGCAGTCGACAGACTAGCGGACCCTACGAGCAGTACTTC.

The V and J genes are TRBV29-1 and TRBJ1-2; tentatively, D is TRBD1 (5 bases). CDR1 and CDR2 from the germline V gene are SQVTM and ANQGSEA. V was clipped by 3 bases and J by 3 bases, with 8 bases between them. CDR3 length: 12 residues. The CDR3 is CSVDAGYYGYTF. CDR3 nucleotide sequence: TGCAGCGTTGATGCAGGGTACTATGGCTACACCTTC.

Concerning this clone: One end of the junction does not line up with germline, which may come from a read error. The chain uses TRBV5-1 and TRBJ1-4, with no clear D. This CDR3 region has 11 residues. Germline CDR1 SGHRS, CDR2 YFSETQ. CDR3: CASSFPRKTVF. The DNA for the CDR3 is TGCGCCAGCAGCTTCCCGAGAAAAACTGTTTTT.

The V and J genes are TRBV7-2 and TRBJ1-4; D perhaps matches TRBD1 (5 bases). The germline gives CDR1 SGHTA, CDR2 FQGNSA. Deletions cut 7 bases from V and 8 bases from J, with 23 bases between. The length of the CDR3 is 16 residues. This chain's CDR3 is CASTEPTGAPEEKLFF. The DNA for the CDR3 is TGTGCCAGCACCGAACCTACTGGGGCCCCAGAGGAAAAACTGTTTTTT. The whole variable domain, filled in from reference TRBV7-2 and TRBJ1-4, reads GAGVSQSPSNKVTEKGKDVELRCDPISGHTALYWYRQSLGQGLEFLIYFQGNSAPDKSGLPSDRFSAERTGGSVSTLTIQRTQQEDSAVYLCASTEPTGAPEEKLFFGSGTQLSVL.

This chain links TRBV4-1 with TRBJ2-2; TRBD2 might be the D (6 bases). The CDR3 spans 18 residues. The V gene lost 1 base and the J gene lost 0 bases, with 15 bases spanning the gap. CDR1 is MGHRA and CDR2 is YSYEKL in the germline V gene. The CDR3 DNA reads TGCGCCAGCAGCCAAGCGCGGCTGGGACTTTCGAACACCGGGGAGCTGTTTTTT. Protein sequence: CASSQARLGLSNTGELFF.

J is TRBJ1-3 and V is TRBV11-2; D remains unclear. The CDR3 spans 15 residues. Germline V gives CDR1 SGHAT, CDR2 FQNNGV. The ends were cut back, 6 bases at V and 4 bases at J, with 16 bases in the middle. CDR3 DNA sequence: TGTGCCAGCAGAGCCCGCGAAATGTCGGGAAACACCATATATTTT. Protein sequence: CASRAREMSGNTIYF.

This rearrangement joins TRBV7-9 to TRBJ2-1, with 11 bases aligning to TRBD2. Germline V gene lookup returns CDR1 SEHNR and CDR2 FQNEAQ (reference sequence). Trimming took 0 bases from V and 9 from J; bases not matched to a gene: 7. This CDR3 spans 16 amino acids. CDR3: CASSLAPGLAAGEQFF. Here the CDR3 DNA reads TGTGCCAGCAGCTTAGCCCCGGGACTAGCGGCCGGTGAGCAGTTCTTC.

The J gene is TRBJ1-3, the V gene TRBV28; TRBD1 matches at 7 bases. V dropped 6 bases and J dropped 2; count of bases not matched to a gene: 7. This CDR3 spans 15 amino acids. Germline V gene lookup returns CDR1 MDHEN and CDR2 SYDVKM. The CDR3 DNA is TGTGCCAGCAGCAAAACAGGGGTTGCTGGAAACACCATATATTTT. Its protein is CASSKTGVAGNTIYF.

The V gene is TRBV7-9, the J gene TRBJ1-1; 8 bases agree with TRBD1. CDR3 length: 14 residues. The germline V gene has CDR1 SEHNR and CDR2 FQNEAQ (reference sequence). V gave up 2 bases and J gave up 1 base; unmatched junction bases: 0. CDR3 sequence (DNA): TGTGCCAGCAGCTTACAGGGGGCGAACACTGAAGCTTTCTTT. It specifies CASSLQGANTEAFF.

The chain has TRBV30 and TRBJ2-3, with TRBD1 matching over 8 bases. Trimming removed 5 bases from V and 1 base from J; junction bases left unmatched: 2. The CDR3 consists of 13 residues. The V gene's germline CDR1 is GTSNPN and CDR2 SVGIG (reference sequence). The CDR3 loop is CAWDRGGTDTQYF. In DNA, the CDR3 is TGTGCCTGGGACAGGGGAGGCACAGATACGCAGTATTTT. Supplemented by reference TRBV30 and TRBJ2-3, the full variable domain reads SQTIHQWPATLVQPVGSPLSLECTVEGTSNPNLYWYRQAAGRGLQLLFYSVGIGQISSEVPQNLSASRPQDRQFILSSKKLLLSDSGFYLCAWDRGGTDTQYFGPGTRLTVL.

This chain joins TRBV6-6 and TRBJ2-3; 9 bases align to TRBD2. The V gene's germline CDR1 is MNHNY and CDR2 SVGAGI (reference sequence). This CDR3 comprises 14 residues. V was clipped by 8 bases and J by 0 bases; unmatched bases: 3. CDR3: CASGREGSTDTQYF. The CDR3 DNA follows: TGTGCCAGCGGGCGGGAGGGTAGCACAGATACGCAGTATTTT.

The J gene is TRBJ1-1, the V gene TRBV5-8; TRBD1 agrees at 7 bases. J lost 4 bases, V lost 4 bases, and 10 bases had no gene match. The CDR3 length is 15 residues. Germline-derived CDR1 and CDR2 are SGHTS and YDEGEE. The CDR3 DNA reads TGTGCCAGCAGCCACGCAGGGGGGTTGAGCACTGAAGCTTTCTTT. Protein product: CASSHAGGLSTEAFF.

The V gene is TRBV6-5, the J gene TRBJ2-5, with 9 bases aligning to TRBD1. The J call could be wrong; TRBJ2-7 is a better fit for the DNA end. The CDR3 loop spans 15 amino acids. CDR1 and CDR2 from the germline V gene are MNHEY and SVGAGI. This CDR3 reads CASSMTGGTTYEQYF. CDR3 DNA sequence: TGTGCCAGCAGTATGACAGGGGGGACTACCTACGAGCAGTACTTC.

V usage is TRBV6-1 and J usage is TRBJ2-2; D not resolved. V was trimmed by 10 bases and J by 2 bases, leaving 14 bases between them. The CDR3 sequence is 14 residues long. Germline V gene data show CDR1 as MNHNS and CDR2 as SASEGT. The CDR3 reads CAITLGLNTGELFF. DNA for the CDR3: TGTGCCATAACCCTCGGTCTTAACACCGGGGAGCTGTTTTTT.

This sequence joins TRBV30 and TRBJ1-5; D is perhaps TRBD1 (6 bases). V was trimmed by 2 bases and J by 2 bases, leaving 16 bases between them. The germline V gene encodes CDR1 GTSNPN and CDR2 SVGIG (reference sequence). The CDR3 is made up of 16 amino acids. Written as DNA, the CDR3 is TGTGCCTGGAGTCCATACTGGGACAACGGCAATCAGCCCCAGCATTTT. Protein sequence: CAWSPYWDNGNQPQHF.

This clone was detected only a few times. The genes are TRBV7-9 and TRBJ1-6; 11 nucleotides line up with TRBD1. The V and J ends lost 5 bases and 10 bases, in that order; junction bases with no gene match: 7. Germline CDR1 is SEHNR and CDR2 is FQNEAQ (reference sequence). The CDR3 is 15 amino acids. CDR3 sequence (DNA): TGTGCCAGCAGCGGAGACGGGACAGGGGGGTCACCCCTCCACTTT. Translating it yields CASSGDGTGGSPLHF.

The chain couples TRBV2 to TRBJ1-5; maybe TRBD1 (5 bases). Deletions cut 5 bases from V and 15 bases from J, with 17 bases between. Germline values: CDR1 SNHLY, CDR2 FYNNEI. The CDR3 loop spans 12 amino acids. As DNA, the CDR3 is TGTGCCAGCAGTACAATACTTTCACAGGCGCATTTT. The encoded protein is CASSTILSQAHF.

V usage is TRBV6-6 and J usage is TRBJ2-3, with D perhaps matching TRBD2 (6 bases). The germline V and J ends were trimmed by 5 bases and 2 bases, with 8 bases remaining between them. From germline, CDR1 is MNHNY and CDR2 SVGAGI (reference sequence). The CDR3 consists of 13 residues. The CDR3 nucleotides read TGTGCCAGCAGTCGGGACTTCACAGATACGCAGTATTTT. Its protein product is CASSRDFTDTQYF.

This sequence joins TRBV28 and TRBJ1-5; TRBD1 agrees at 8 bases. The CDR3 has 14 residues. The germline V gene encodes CDR1 MDHEN and CDR2 SYDVKM. After removal of 3 bases from V and 9 bases from J, the junction contained 7 bases not matched to a gene. The DNA of the CDR3 is TGTGCCAGCAGTTTTCCAGGGGGCCTGGGGCCCCAGCATTTT. Protein: CASSFPGGLGPQHF.

The rearrangement joins TRBV27 to TRBJ1-1; no clear D gene. V was pared by 4 bases and J by 1 base, with 10 bases between. CDR1 MNHEY and CDR2 SMNVEV come from the germline V gene (reference sequence). The CDR3 loop spans 14 amino acids. The DNA for the CDR3 is TGTGCCAGCAGTTATTGGGCACAGAACACTGAAGCTTTCTTT. Translated, it gives CASSYWAQNTEAFF.